Listed below are T cell receptor beta chains from one sample, sequenced in a study of STAT5B mutations in CD4+ large granular lymphocyte leukemia. Some clones are missing from TCRdb's copy, which holds only in-frame ones; the method was immunoSEQ multiplex PCR. This sample has 25,000 to 35,000 clones; around four fifths occur once, and the top ten carry about 2.4%. The specimen sequenced was CD4+ T cells from blood buffy coats. These receptors were collected from a human donor in good health. Both conserved end residues are part of each CDR3. D genes are given only for firm matches. Only part of the rows carry a size: once, few, many, or a class if the clone is expanded.

v_gene	d_gene	j_gene	abundance	CDR3nt	CDR3aa
TRBV14	TRBD2	TRBJ2-1	.	TGTGCCAGCAGCCAGAATGGACTAGCGGGAGGGCCAAGACGGGGCAATGAGCAGTTCTTC	CASSQNGLAGGPRRGNEQFF
TRBV18	.	TRBJ1-5	few	TGTGCCAGCTCACCCGTATTACAGGATCAGCCCCAGCATTTT	CASSPVLQDQPQHF
TRBV6-1	TRBD1	TRBJ2-3	few	TGTGCCAGCAGTGAGACAGGGCGTATAAACACAGATACGCAGTATTTT	CASSETGRINTDTQYF
TRBV7-8	.	TRBJ1-4	.	TGTGCCAGCAGCTTAGTCTCCTCCAGGGGCCGGGAGGGGAAACTGTCTTTT	CASSLVSSRGREGKLSF
TRBV19	.	TRBJ1-4	.	TGTGCCAGTAGTTGGACAGTAACTAATGAAAAACTGTTTTTT	CASSWTVTNEKLFF
TRBV12-5	.	TRBJ1-2	.	TGTGCTAGTGGTTTGGTACAGGGTGACGGCTGCACCTTC	CASGLVQGDGCTF
TRBV27	.	TRBJ1-4	once	TGTGCCAGCAGTTATGCAGGGGTTACTAATGAAAAACTGTTTTTT	CASSYAGVTNEKLFF
TRBV29-1	.	TRBJ2-3	.	TGCAGCGTTGAGTCCGAGAGGACTACGCAGTATTTT	CSVESERTTQYF
TRBV19	.	TRBJ1-5	few	TGTGCCAGTAGTCTACAGGTTTCTCAGCCCCAGCATTTT	CASSLQVSQPQHF
TRBV9	.	TRBJ2-2	.	TGTGCCAGCAGCGTCGAGGGGGCCGGGGAGCTGTTTTTT	CASSVEGAGELFF
TRBV6-4	.	TRBJ2-2	.	TGTGCCAGCAGTCAACAACAGAACACCGGGGAGCTGTTTTTT	CASSQQQNTGELFF
TRBV7-9	.	TRBJ1-1	.	TGTGCCAGCAGCTTGGACGGTGTGAACACTGAAGCTTTCTTT	CASSLDGVNTEAFF
TRBV4-3	TRBD1	TRBJ1-2	.	TGCGCCAGCAGCCCCACAGGGGGCGAAAAGAGCTACACCTTC	CASSPTGGEKSYTF
TRBV11-2	TRBD2	TRBJ2-1	once	TGTGCCAGCAGCCCCCTTGGGGCGGGAGGGGATGAGCAGTTCTTC	CASSPLGAGGDEQFF
TRBV27	TRBD1	TRBJ2-5	.	TGTGCCAGCAGTCCTCAACCGACCAGGGGGGAGACCCAGTACTTC	CASSPQPTRGETQYF
TRBV7-9	TRBD2	TRBJ2-7	.	TGTGCCAGCAGCCAATCCCCGGGACTAGCGGGGGGGAGCTCCTACGAGCAGTACTTC	CASSQSPGLAGGSSYEQYF
TRBV19	.	TRBJ2-4	few	TGTGCCAGTTCCCCTCCAGGAGGGGCAAACATTCAGTACTTC	CASSPPGGANIQYF
TRBV5-1	.	TRBJ1-3	.	TGCGCCAGCAGCTTGGAGGCGTCCCCTGGAAACACCATATATTTT	CASSLEASPGNTIYF
TRBV11-3	TRBD1	TRBJ1-4	.	TGTGCCAGCAGCTTAGCAGGGGGCGTTATTGAAAAACTGTTTTTT	CASSLAGGVIEKLFF
TRBV5-1	TRBD2	TRBJ2-5	.	TGCGCCAGCACGACTAGCGGGGGACAAGAGACCCAGTACTTC	CASTTSGGQETQYF
TRBV15	.	TRBJ2-5	.	TGTGCCACCAGCAGAGATCGAGGGGCCACGGTCCAAGAGACCCAGTACTTC	CATSRDRGATVQETQYF
TRBV12-1	.	TRBJ1-1	.	TGTGCCAGCAGCTGCGGGGACAGAAGGGACACTGAAGCTTTCTTT	CASSCGDRRDTEAFF
TRBV30	.	TRBJ2-7	.	TGTGCCTGGAGTGTGGGCGGAAGCTCCTACGAGCAGTACTTC	CAWSVGGSSYEQYF
TRBV5-4	TRBD1	TRBJ2-2	.	TGTGCCAGCAGCCGACAGGGCAGCTTTACCGGGGAGCTGTTTTTT	CASSRQGSFTGELFF
TRBV4-3	TRBD2	TRBJ2-5	.	TGCGCCAGCAGCCAATCCCGGGGGGACGAGCAAGAGACCCAGTACTTC	CASSQSRGDEQETQYF
TRBV27	TRBD2	TRBJ2-5	.	TGTGCCAGCAGTCCCCGATGGCTAGCGGGAGAAGAGACCCAGTACTTC	CASSPRWLAGEETQYF
TRBV9	TRBD1	TRBJ2-5	.	TGTGCCAGCAGCGTAGGAGGGGGGACAGGGGGAGAGACCCAGTACTTC	CASSVGGGTGGETQYF
TRBV2	TRBD2	TRBJ2-2	.	TGTGCCAGCAGTGGTGGGGGAGGGCCCGTCACCGGGGAGCTGTTTTTT	CASSGGGGPVTGELFF
TRBV4-3	.	TRBJ1-5	.	TGCGCCAGCAGCCAAGAGAGGCAGGCGGGCAATCAGCCCCAGCATTTT	CASSQERQAGNQPQHF
TRBV10-1	.	TRBJ2-2	.	TGCGCCAGCAGTGAAGTAGAAACCGGGGAGCTGTTTTTT	CASSEVETGELFF
TRBV6-5	.	TRBJ1-3	.	TGTGCCAGCTGGCGGCTCTCTGGAAACACCATATATTTT	CASWRLSGNTIYF
TRBV15	TRBD1	TRBJ2-7	.	TGTGCCACCAGCCGGGACAGGTACGAGCAGTACTTC	CATSRDRYEQYF
TRBV7-9	.	TRBJ2-5	.	TGTGCCAGCAGCTTAGTGGGAGCTACCCAAGAGACCCAGTACTTC	CASSLVGATQETQYF
TRBV4-1	TRBD1	TRBJ2-7	.	TGCGCCAGCAGCCAAAGACGGGACAGTTATTACGAGCAGTACTTC	CASSQRRDSYYEQYF
TRBV9	TRBD1	TRBJ1-5	once	TGTGCCAGCAGCCCAGGGACAGGGGGCGACCAGCCCCAGCATTTT	CASSPGTGGDQPQHF
TRBV18	.	TRBJ2-1	.	TGTGCCAGCTCACCACCACTTCCGGGACTGATCAATGAGCAGTTCTTC	CASSPPLPGLINEQFF
TRBV11-2	.	TRBJ2-1	.	TGTGCCAGCAGCTTAGGTGGGACGTCTTCCTACAATGAGCAGTTCTTC	CASSLGGTSSYNEQFF
TRBV5-6	.	TRBJ1-1	.	TGTGCCAGCAGCTTTTCGGGGCATAACACTGAAGCTTTCTTT	CASSFSGHNTEAFF
TRBV2	TRBD1	TRBJ1-2	.	TGTGCCAGCAGCCGACAGGGGCCTAACTATGGCTACACCTTC	CASSRQGPNYGYTF
TRBV2	.	TRBJ2-7	.	TGTGCCAGCAGTATTCGGAGACAGCACCATTCCTACGAGCAGTACTTC	CASSIRRQHHSYEQYF
TRBV7-2	TRBD2	TRBJ2-7	.	TGTGCCAGCAGCCCAGCGCTAGCGGGAAACGGGGAGTACTTC	CASSPALAGNGEYF
TRBV7-8	TRBD2	TRBJ2-2	.	TGTGCCAGCAGGCCTCCGGGACTAGCGGACACCGGGGAGCTGTTTTTT	CASRPPGLADTGELFF
TRBV7-9	.	TRBJ2-3	.	TGTGCCAGCAGCCACCGGGGCAGGCCGAGCACAGATACGCAGTATTTT	CASSHRGRPSTDTQYF
TRBV19	TRBD2	TRBJ2-2	.	TGTGCCAGTAGTTCGGGGGCGGGAGGGCCGGGCAACACCGGGGAGCTGTTTTTT	CASSSGAGGPGNTGELFF
TRBV16	.	TRBJ2-3	.	TGTGCCAGCAGCCTTGGTGGAGATACGCAGTATTTT	CASSLGGDTQYF
TRBV23-1	.	TRBJ2-7	.	TGCGCCAGCAGTCAACCGGAGGATCCCTACGAGCAGTACTTC	CASSQPEDPYEQYF
TRBV11-2	TRBD2	TRBJ2-7	.	TGTGCCAGCAGCTTAGCGGGAGGGCCGGTCTACGAGCAGTACTTC	CASSLAGGPVYEQYF
TRBV2	.	TRBJ1-5	.	TGTGCCAGCAGTGATAGTGCCTCATTCAATCAGCCCCAGCATTTT	CASSDSASFNQPQHF
TRBV2	TRBD1	TRBJ2-1	.	TGTGCCAGCAGTGAAACTATAGGGACAGGGGTAAATGAGCAGTTCTTC	CASSETIGTGVNEQFF
TRBV7-9	TRBD2	TRBJ2-1	.	TGTGCCAGCAGCCGGCTTGGGACTAGCGATATGGGCCCGGGGCAGTTCTTC	CASSRLGTSDMGPGQFF
TRBV15	.	TRBJ2-3	.	TGTGCCACCAGCAGAGACTTTTCGGCAGGGGTTGGCCGCACAGATACGCAGTATTTT	CATSRDFSAGVGRTDTQYF
TRBV28	.	TRBJ2-5	.	TGTGCCAGCAGCGAGTTGGAGACCCAGTACTTC	CASSELETQYF